This T cell receptor (beta chain) emerged from a study of CD8 T cells in ankylosing spondylitis. This clonotype was picked up many times. Its target is not known. Study conclusions and caveats: Significant enrichment of disease-linked clones was reported in matched ankylosing spondylitis synovial fluid.

Each TCR beta library was made by quantitative 5'-RACE that incorporated molecular barcodes. TCRdb called the 5' RACE reads again in MiXCR, with one record for every CDR3 protein. Counted here are 55,000 or so distinct CDR3 sequences, approximately 7% occurring once; the ten biggest clones make up about 8.5%. Sequencing used blood, either unsorted or a sorted T cell fraction (not recorded which). The sequence was collected from a female donor with ankylosing spondylitis or in good health (not recorded which).

In nucleotides, the CDR3 is TGTGCCAGCAAACTGAACACCGGGGAGCTGTTTTTT. It specifies CASKLNTGELFF. This chain links TRBV3-1 with TRBJ2-2; D unresolved. The germline V and J ends were trimmed by 7 bases and 1 base, with 4 bases remaining between them. Germline CDR1 LGHDT, CDR2 YNNKEL (reference sequence). CDR3 length: 12 amino acids. The variable domain in full, with the rest retrieved from reference TRBV3-1 and TRBJ2-2, is DTAVSQTPKYLVTQMGNDKSIKCEQNLGHDTMYWYKQDSKKFLKIMFSYNNKELIINETVPNRFSPKSPDKAHLNLHINSLELGDSAVYFCASKLNTGELFFGEGSRLTVL.